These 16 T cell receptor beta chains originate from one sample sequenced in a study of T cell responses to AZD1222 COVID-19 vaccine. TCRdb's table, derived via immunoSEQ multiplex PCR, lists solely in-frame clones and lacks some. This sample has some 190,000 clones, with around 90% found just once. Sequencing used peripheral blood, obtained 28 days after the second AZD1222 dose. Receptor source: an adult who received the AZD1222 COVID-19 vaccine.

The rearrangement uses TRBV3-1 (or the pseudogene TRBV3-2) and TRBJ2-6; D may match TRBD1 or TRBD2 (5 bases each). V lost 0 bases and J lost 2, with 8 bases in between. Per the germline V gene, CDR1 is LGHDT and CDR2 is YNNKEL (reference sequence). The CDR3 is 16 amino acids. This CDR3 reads CASSQEWGPGANVLTF. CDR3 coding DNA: TGTGCCAGCAGCCAAGAATGGGGACCTGGGGCCAACGTCCTGACTTTC.

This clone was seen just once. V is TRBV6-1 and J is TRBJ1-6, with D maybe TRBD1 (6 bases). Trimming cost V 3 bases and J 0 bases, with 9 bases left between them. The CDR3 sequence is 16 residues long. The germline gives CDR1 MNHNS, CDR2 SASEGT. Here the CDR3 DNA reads TGTGCCAGCAGTGACGGACAGCTCTCCTATAATTCACCCCTCCACTTT. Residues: CASSDGQLSYNSPLHF.

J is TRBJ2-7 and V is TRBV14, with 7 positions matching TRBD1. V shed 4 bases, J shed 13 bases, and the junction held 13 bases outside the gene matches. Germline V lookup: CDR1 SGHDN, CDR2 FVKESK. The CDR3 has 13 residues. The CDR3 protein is CASSRVEGQGEYF. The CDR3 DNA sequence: TGTGCCAGCAGCCGGGTGGAAGGTCAGGGGGAATACTTC.

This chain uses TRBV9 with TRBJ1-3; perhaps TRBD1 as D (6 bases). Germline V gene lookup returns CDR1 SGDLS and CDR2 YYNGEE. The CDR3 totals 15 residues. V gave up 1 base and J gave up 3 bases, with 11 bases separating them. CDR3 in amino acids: CASSVRGNDGNTIYF. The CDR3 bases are TGTGCCAGCAGCGTAAGGGGGAACGATGGAAACACCATATATTTT.

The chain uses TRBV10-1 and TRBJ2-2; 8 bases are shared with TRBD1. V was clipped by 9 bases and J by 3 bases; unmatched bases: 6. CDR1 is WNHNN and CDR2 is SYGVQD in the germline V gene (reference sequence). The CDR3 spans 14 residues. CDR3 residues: CASRTGSDTGELFF. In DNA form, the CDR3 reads TGCGCCAGTAGGACAGGGTCGGACACCGGGGAGCTGTTTTTT.

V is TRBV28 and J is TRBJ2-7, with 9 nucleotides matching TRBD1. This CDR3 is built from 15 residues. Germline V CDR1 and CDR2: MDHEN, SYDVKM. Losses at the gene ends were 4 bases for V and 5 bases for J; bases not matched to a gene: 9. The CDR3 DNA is TGTGCCAGCAGTTCCCCCGGGACAGGGCAGGACGAGCAGTACTTC. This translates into CASSSPGTGQDEQYF.

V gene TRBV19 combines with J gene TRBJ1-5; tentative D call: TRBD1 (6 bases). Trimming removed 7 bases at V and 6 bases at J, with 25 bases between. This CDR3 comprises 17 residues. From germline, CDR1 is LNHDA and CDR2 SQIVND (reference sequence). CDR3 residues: CASTPDRPGGLFQPQHF. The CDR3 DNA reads TGTGCCAGTACCCCCGACCGTCCGGGGGGGCTCTTTCAGCCCCAGCATTTT.

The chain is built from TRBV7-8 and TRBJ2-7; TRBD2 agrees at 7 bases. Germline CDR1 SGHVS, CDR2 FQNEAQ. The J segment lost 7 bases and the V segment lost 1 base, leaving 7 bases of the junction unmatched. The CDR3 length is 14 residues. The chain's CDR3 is CASSLVRTRVEQYF. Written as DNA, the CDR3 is TGTGCCAGCAGCTTAGTGAGGACTAGGGTGGAGCAGTACTTC.

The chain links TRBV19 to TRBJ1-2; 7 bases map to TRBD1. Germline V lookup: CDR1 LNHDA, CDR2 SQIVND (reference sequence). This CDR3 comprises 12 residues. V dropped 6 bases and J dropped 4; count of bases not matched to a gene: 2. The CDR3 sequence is CASSDRAYGYTF. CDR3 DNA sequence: TGTGCCAGTAGCGACAGGGCCTATGGCTACACCTTC.

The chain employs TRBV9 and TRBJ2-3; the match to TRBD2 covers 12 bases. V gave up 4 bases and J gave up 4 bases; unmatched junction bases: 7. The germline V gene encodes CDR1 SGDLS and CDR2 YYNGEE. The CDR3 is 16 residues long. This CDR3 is CASSLAGGRVSDTQYF. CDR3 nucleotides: TGTGCCAGCAGCCTAGCGGGGGGGCGTGTCTCAGATACGCAGTATTTT.

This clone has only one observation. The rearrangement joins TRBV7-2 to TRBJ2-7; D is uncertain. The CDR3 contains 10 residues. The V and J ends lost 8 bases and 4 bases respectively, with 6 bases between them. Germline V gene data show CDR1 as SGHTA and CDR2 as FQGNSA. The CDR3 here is CASGRYEQYF. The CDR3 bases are TGTGCCAGCGGCCGATACGAGCAGTACTTC.

The CDR3 here is CASSQVRGGSYNEQFF. For the CDR3, the DNA is TGCGCCAGCAGCCAAGTTAGGGGGGGCTCCTACAATGAGCAGTTCTTC. V gene TRBV4-3 combines with J gene TRBJ2-1; D is perhaps TRBD2 (7 bases). V lost 1 base, J lost 0 bases, and 10 bases lay in between. The CDR3 is made up of 16 amino acids. Germline-derived CDR1 and CDR2 are LGHNA and YSLEER.

The CDR3 is CASSSATGNYEQYF. CDR3 coding DNA: TGTGCCAGCAGCTCCGCGACAGGGAACTACGAGCAGTACTTC. The rearrangement joins TRBV7-2 to TRBJ2-7, with 7 nucleotides matching TRBD1. The CDR3 has 14 amino acids. The V and J ends lost 4 bases and 3 bases, in that order; junction bases with no gene match: 6. Germline values: CDR1 SGHTA, CDR2 FQGNSA.

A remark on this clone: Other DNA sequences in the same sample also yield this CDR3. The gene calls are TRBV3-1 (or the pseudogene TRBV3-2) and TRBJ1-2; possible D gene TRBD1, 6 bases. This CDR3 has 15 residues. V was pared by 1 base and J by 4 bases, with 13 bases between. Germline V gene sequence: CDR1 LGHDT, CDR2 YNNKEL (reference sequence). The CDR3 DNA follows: TGTGCCAGCAGCCAAGTCGGGGGGCAGGGCTATGGCTACACCTTC. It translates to CASSQVGGQGYGYTF.

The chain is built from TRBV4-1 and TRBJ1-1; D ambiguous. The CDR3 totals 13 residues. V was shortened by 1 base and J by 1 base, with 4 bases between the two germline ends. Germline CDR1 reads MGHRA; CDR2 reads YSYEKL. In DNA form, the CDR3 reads TGCGCCAGCAGCCAAGCGCCGAACACTGAAGCTTTCTTT. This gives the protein CASSQAPNTEAFF.

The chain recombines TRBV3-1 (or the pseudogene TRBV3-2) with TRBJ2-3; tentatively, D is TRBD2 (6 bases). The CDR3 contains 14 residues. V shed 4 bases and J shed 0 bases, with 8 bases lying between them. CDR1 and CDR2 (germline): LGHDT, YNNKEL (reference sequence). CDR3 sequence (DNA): TGTGCCAGCAGCCGGGGACTGAGCACAGATACGCAGTATTTT. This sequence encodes CASSRGLSTDTQYF.